This T cell receptor beta chain was captured in a study of T cell clonality in common variable immunodeficiency. CVID and control samples used equivalent genomic DNA input. Here immunoSEQ multiplex PCR was the method, and the copy in TCRdb shows in-frame clones only, minus some. This sample has about 41,000 clones and no singletons, with 1.3% to 1.5% in the ten largest. This clone was observed at least ten times. The CDR3 extends 3 residues past the end of the read, so its final part is completed from the germline J gene. Trimming at V came to 2 bases and at J to 6 bases, leaving 12 bases not matched to a gene. Germline CDR1 reads GTSNPN; CDR2 reads SVGIG (reference sequence). This CDR3 comprises 15 residues.

The TCR comes from a person aged 18 to 75 in good health. Sequenced: peripheral blood mononuclear cells. The gene calls are TRBV30 and TRBJ1-2, with 7 positions matching TRBD1. The sequenced part of the CDR3 DNA is TGTGCCTGGAGTCCCCTTCGGACAGGACTCGATGGC. Its translation is CAWSPLRTGLDG. The CDR3 in its entirety is CAWSPLRTGLDGYTF.